Listed below are T cell receptor beta chains from one sample, sequenced in a study of CD8 T cells in ankylosing spondylitis. TCRdb re-analysed the 5' RACE reads in MiXCR, keeping a single row per CDR3 protein. The table includes about 340,000 distinct CDR3 sequences, less than 10% detected once. Sequenced sample: blood, either unsorted or a sorted T cell fraction (not recorded which). These receptor sequences come from a male donor with ankylosing spondylitis. CDR3s include the opening cysteine and the closing phenylalanine or tryptophan. The order of the fields is V gene, D gene, CDR3 length, clone size, J gene, CDR3 protein, CDR3 DNA. D genes are given only for firm matches. Not all rows give a size; the values are once, few, many and, for expanded clones, a class.

TRBV3-1	TRBD1	16	NA	TRBJ1-1	CASSSWTGGIITEAFF	TGTGCCAGCAGCAGCTGGACAGGGGGCATAATCACTGAAGCTTTCTTT
TRBV20-1	NA	16	few	TRBJ2-2	CSAGERQGRNTGELFF	TGCAGTGCGGGAGAAAGACAAGGAAGGAACACCGGGGAGCTGTTTTTT
TRBV29-1	NA	12	many	TRBJ1-3	CSVAGDGNTIYF	TGCAGCGTTGCAGGGGACGGAAACACCATATATTTT
TRBV14	NA	12	few	TRBJ1-3	CASSQGGNTIYF	TGTGCCAGCAGCCAAGGTGGAAACACCATATATTTT
TRBV7-9	NA	14	few	TRBJ1-4	CASRTDLGSEKLFF	TGTGCCAGCAGGACAGACCTTGGGAGCGAAAAACTGTTTTTT
TRBV29-1	NA	14	many	TRBJ1-3	CSVEEQYSGNTIYF	TGCAGCGTTGAAGAACAGTACTCTGGAAACACCATATATTTT
TRBV29-1	TRBD2	18	NA	TRBJ2-1	CSVDSTESGRPSYNEQFF	TGCAGCGTTGACTCTACAGAAAGCGGGAGGCCCTCCTACAATGAGCAGTTCTTC
TRBV7-3	TRBD1	14	NA	TRBJ1-2	CASSSGQGASGYTF	TGTGCCAGCAGTTCCGGACAGGGGGCATCGGGCTACACCTTC
TRBV27	NA	14	few	TRBJ2-7	CASRWDGEVGEQYF	TGTGCCAGCAGGTGGGACGGTGAGGTGGGCGAGCAGTACTTC
TRBV5-6	NA	12	few	TRBJ2-2	CASSLGLGELFF	TGTGCCAGCAGCTTGGGTCTAGGGGAGCTGTTTTTT
TRBV5-1	NA	15	many	TRBJ2-4	CASSPPTVAKNIQYF	TGCGCCAGCAGCCCCCCGACCGTAGCCAAAAACATTCAGTACTTC
TRBV5-1	NA	14	few	TRBJ2-3	CASTPIPLPDTQYF	TGCGCCAGCACCCCCATACCCCTCCCAGATACGCAGTATTTT